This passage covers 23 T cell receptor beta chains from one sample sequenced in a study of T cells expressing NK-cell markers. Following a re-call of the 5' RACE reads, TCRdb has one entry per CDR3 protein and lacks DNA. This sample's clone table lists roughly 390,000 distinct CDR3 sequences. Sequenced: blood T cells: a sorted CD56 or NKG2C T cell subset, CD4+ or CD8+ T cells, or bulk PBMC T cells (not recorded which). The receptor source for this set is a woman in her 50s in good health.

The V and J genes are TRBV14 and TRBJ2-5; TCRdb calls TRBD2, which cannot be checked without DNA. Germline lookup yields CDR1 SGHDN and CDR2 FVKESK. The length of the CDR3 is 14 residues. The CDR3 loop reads CASSQDAPTETQYF.

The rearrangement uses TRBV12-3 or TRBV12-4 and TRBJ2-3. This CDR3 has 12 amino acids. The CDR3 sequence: CATQRSTDTQYF.

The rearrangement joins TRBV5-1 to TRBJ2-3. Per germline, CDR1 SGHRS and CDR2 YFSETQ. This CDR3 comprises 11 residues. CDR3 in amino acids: CASRIEDTQYF.

CDR3 sequence: CASSLGLAGEGPYEQYF. This rearrangement joins TRBV5-5 to TRBJ2-7; no DNA is available, so the TRBD2 call from TCRdb remains unchecked. This CDR3 has 17 residues. The V gene's germline CDR1 is SGHKS and CDR2 YYEKEE (reference sequence).

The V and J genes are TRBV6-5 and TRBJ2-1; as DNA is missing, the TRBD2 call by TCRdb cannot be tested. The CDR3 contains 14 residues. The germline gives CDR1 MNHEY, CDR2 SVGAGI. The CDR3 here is CASGIAAGKYEQFF.

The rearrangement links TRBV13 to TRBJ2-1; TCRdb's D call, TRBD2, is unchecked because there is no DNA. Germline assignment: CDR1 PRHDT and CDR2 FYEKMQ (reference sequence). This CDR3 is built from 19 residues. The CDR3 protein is CASSLEAGQGLPPYNEQFF.

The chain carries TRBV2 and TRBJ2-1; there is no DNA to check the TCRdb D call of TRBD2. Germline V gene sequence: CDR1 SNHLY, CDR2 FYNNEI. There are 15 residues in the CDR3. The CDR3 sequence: CASSRWETSSDEQFF.

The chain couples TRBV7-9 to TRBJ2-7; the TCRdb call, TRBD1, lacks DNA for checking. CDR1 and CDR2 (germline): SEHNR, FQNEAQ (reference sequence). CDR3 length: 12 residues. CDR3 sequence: CASMEHGGQQYF.

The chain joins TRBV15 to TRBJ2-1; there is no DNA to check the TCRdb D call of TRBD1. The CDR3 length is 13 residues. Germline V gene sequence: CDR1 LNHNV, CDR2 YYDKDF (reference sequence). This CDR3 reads CATSPMRGTGPFF.

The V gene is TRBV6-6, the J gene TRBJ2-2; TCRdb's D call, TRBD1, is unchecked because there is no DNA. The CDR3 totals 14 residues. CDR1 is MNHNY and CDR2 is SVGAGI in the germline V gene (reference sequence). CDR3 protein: CASRGRESTGELFF.

The CDR3: CASMAQPNLIETQYF. This chain joins TRBV5-1 and TRBJ2-5. Germline V gene data show CDR1 as SGHRS and CDR2 as YFSETQ. This CDR3 is built from 15 residues.

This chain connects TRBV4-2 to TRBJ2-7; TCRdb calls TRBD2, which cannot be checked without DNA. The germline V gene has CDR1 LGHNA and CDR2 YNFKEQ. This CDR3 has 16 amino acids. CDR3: CASSQEGPGLAGEQYF.

CDR3 in amino acids: CASRETGSNQPQHF. This chain uses TRBV4-1 with TRBJ1-5. Germline CDR1 MGHRA, CDR2 YSYEKL. The CDR3 has 14 amino acids.

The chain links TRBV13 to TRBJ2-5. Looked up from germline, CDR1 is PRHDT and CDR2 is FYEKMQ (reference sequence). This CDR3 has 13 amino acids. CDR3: CASSGGLPETQYF.

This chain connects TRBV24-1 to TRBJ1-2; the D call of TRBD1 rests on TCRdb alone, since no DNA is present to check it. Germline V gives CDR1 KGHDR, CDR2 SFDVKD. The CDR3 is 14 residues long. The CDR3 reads CATSEPDRGNGYTF.

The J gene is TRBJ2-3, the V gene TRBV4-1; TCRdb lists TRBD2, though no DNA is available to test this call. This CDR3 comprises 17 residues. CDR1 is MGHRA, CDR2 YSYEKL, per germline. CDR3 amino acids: CASSQDPGGRVTDTQYF.

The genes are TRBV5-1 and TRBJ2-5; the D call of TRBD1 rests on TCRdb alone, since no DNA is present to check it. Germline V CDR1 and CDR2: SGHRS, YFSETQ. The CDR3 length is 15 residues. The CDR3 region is CASSKGTEVLETQYF. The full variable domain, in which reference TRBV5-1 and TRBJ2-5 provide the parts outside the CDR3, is KAGVTQTPRYLIKTRGQQVTLSCSPISGHRSVSWYQQTPGQGLQFLFEYFSETQRNKGNFPGRFSGRQFSNSRSEMNVSTLELGDSALYLCASSKGTEVLETQYFGPGTRLLVL.

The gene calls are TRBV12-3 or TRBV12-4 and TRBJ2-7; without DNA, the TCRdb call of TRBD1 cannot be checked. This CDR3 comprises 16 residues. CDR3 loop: CASSPLGRDGFYEQYF.

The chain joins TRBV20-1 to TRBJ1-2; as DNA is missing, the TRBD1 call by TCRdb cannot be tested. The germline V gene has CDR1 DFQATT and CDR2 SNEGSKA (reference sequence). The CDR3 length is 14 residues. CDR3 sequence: CSARRRQGGGGYTF.

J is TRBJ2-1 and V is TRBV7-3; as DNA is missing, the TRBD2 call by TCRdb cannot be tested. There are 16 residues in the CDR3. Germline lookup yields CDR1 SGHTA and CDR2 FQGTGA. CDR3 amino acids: CASSLLGGGSYNEQFF.

The CDR3 region is CASSGDYRRTGELFF. The chain couples TRBV5-1 to TRBJ2-2; the D gene TCRdb calls, TRBD2, cannot be checked with no DNA. The CDR3 extends over 15 amino acids. Germline CDR1 is SGHRS and CDR2 is YFSETQ.

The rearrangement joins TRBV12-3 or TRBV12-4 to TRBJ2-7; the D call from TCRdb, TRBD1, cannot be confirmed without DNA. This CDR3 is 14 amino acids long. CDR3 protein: CASSLRQAPYEQYF.

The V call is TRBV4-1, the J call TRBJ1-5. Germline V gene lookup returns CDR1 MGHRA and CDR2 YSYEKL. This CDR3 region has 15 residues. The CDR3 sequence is CASSPWSGQNQPQHF.